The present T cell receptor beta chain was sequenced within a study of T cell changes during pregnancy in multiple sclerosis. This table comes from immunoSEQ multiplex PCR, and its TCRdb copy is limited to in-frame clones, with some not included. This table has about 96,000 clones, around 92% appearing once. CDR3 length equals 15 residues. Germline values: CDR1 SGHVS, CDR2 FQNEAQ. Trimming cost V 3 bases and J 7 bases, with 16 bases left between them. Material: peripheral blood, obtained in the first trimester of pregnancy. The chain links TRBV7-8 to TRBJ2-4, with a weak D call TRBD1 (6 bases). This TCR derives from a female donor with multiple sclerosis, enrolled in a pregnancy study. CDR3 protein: CASSLSFRGENIQYF. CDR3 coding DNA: TGTGCCAGCAGCTTGTCCTTCAGGGGAGAGAACATTCAGTACTTC.